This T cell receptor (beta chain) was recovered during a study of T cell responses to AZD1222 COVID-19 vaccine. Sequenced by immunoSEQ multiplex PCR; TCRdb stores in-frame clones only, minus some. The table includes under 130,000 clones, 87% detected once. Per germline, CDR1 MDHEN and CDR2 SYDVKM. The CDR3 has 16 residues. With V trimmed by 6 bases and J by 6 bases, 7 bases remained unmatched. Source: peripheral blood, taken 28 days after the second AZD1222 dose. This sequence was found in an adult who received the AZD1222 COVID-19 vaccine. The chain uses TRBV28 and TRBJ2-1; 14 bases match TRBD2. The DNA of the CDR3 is TGTGCCAGCAGCCCTCGGACTAGCGGGAGGAGCAATGAGCAGTTCTTC. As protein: CASSPRTSGRSNEQFF.